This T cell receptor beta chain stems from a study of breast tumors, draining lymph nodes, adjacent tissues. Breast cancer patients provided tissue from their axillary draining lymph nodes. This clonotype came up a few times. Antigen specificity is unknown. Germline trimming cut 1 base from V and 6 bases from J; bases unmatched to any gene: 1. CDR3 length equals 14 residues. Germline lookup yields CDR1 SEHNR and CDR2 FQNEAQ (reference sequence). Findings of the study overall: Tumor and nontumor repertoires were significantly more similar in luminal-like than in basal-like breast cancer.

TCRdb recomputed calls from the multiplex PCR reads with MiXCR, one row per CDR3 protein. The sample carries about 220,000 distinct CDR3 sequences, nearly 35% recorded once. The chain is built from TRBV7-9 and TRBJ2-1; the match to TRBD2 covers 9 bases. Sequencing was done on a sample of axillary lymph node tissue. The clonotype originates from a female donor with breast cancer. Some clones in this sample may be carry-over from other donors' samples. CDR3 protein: CASSLEGLANEQFF. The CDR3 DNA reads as TGTGCCAGCAGCTTAGAGGGACTAGCCAATGAGCAGTTCTTC.